These 18 T cell receptor beta chains originate from one sample sequenced in a study of molecular identifiers for immune sequencing clone quantification. TCRdb reprocessed the PCR reads via MiXCR and lists one record per CDR3 protein. The sample shows some 88,000 distinct CDR3 sequences, around a fifth of them seen only once. The sample consisted of naive CD8+ T cells from blood, with Jurkat cell RNA spiked in. As to subset: FACS-sorted CD8+CD4-CCR7+CD45RA+ naive T cells. These receptors originate from a human donor in good health. Some libraries in this study had Jurkat cell RNA spiked in.

This clonotype has a handful of counts. The junction shows a germline mismatch at one end, possibly a read error. DNA of the CDR3: TGTGCCAGCAGCTTAGCGAGATGGGGCGGGGGCAATCAAGAGGCCCAGTACTTC. This codes for CASSLARWGGGNQEAQYF. This chain joins TRBV7-6 and TRBJ2-5, with D perhaps TRBD2 (7 bases). CDR1 and CDR2 from the germline V gene are SGHVS and FNYEAQ. The CDR3 is 18 residues long.

This clonotype was picked up many times. This rearrangement joins TRBV3-1 to TRBJ2-7; weak D call: TRBD1 (6 bases). Germline CDR1 and CDR2: LGHDT and YNNKEL (reference sequence). The CDR3 is 16 amino acids. The V and J ends lost 0 bases and 2 bases respectively, with 14 bases between them. Here the CDR3 reads CASSQEWGPKPYEQYF. Written as DNA, the CDR3 is TGTGCCAGCAGCCAAGAGTGGGGGCCCAAACCCTACGAGCAGTACTTC.

This clonotype was seen at least ten times. The CDR3 protein is CASSVNLAGDETQYF. The CDR3 region has the DNA TGTGCCAGCAGCGTAAATCTAGCGGGAGATGAGACCCAGTACTTC. V gene TRBV9 combines with J gene TRBJ2-5; 10 nucleotides match TRBD2. V was clipped by 1 base and J by 5 bases; unmatched bases: 5. There are 15 residues in the CDR3. Germline CDR1 reads SGDLS; CDR2 reads YYNGEE.

This clonotype has just one count. V is TRBV4-3 and J is TRBJ2-1; 9 bases agree with TRBD2. Germline CDR1 and CDR2: LGHNA and YSLEER. V shed 8 bases and J 8 bases; nucleotides not matched to a gene: 7. This CDR3 is 13 amino acids long. In nucleotides, the CDR3 is TGCGCCAGCTCTTCTAGCGGGAACGATGAGCAGTTCTTC. Translating it yields CASSSSGNDEQFF.

This clonotype was recorded many times. The rearrangement joins TRBV2 to TRBJ1-6; D possibly corresponds to TRBD1 (5 bases). The length of the CDR3 is 16 residues. The germline V and J ends were trimmed by 6 bases and 4 bases, with 16 bases remaining between them. Germline assignment: CDR1 SNHLY and CDR2 FYNNEI. In DNA form, the CDR3 reads TGTGCCAGCAGGGCCGCCGGGACGGCATATAATTCACCCCTCCACTTT. The encoded protein is CASRAAGTAYNSPLHF. The full variable domain, in which reference TRBV2 and TRBJ1-6 provide the parts outside the CDR3, is EPEVTQTPSHQVTQMGQEVILRCVPISNHLYFYWYRQILGQKVEFLVSFYNNEISEKSEIFDDQFSVERPDGSNFTLKIRSTKLEDSAMYFCASRAAGTAYNSPLHFGNGTRLTVT.

This clonotype was seen ten or more times. The chain employs TRBV12-3 or TRBV12-4 and TRBJ2-7; 7 positions match TRBD2. The CDR3 is made up of 13 amino acids. The junction had 2 bases not matched to a gene; V was cut back by 3 bases and J by 3 bases. DNA for the CDR3: TGTGCCAGCAGTTTTGGCGGGGGCTACGAGCAGTACTTC. Protein: CASSFGGGYEQYF.

A few counts support this clonotype. The CDR3 region is CASSLGQGRSPLHF. The CDR3 region has the DNA TGTGCCAGCAGTTTGGGCCAGGGACGCTCACCCCTCCACTTT. This chain joins TRBV12-3 or TRBV12-4 and TRBJ1-6; the D gene is possibly TRBD1 (5 bases). Trimming pared 3 bases from V and 10 bases from J, leaving 13 bases between. The CDR3 extends over 14 amino acids.

V and J are TRBV7-9 and TRBJ2-3; D perhaps matches TRBD2 (6 bases). In germline, CDR1 is SEHNR, CDR2 FQNEAQ (reference sequence). The ends were cut back, 3 bases at V and 5 bases at J, with 24 bases in the middle. The CDR3 is 18 residues long. CDR3 loop: CASSFPMAGRMYEDTQYF. CDR3 DNA sequence: TGTGCCAGCAGCTTTCCCATGGCGGGACGGATGTACGAAGATACGCAGTATTTT.

This clonotype rates as medium-sized (0.01 to 0.1%). V gene TRBV5-1 combines with J gene TRBJ2-7; TRBD1 aligns across 8 bases. J lost 3 bases, V lost 4 bases, and 12 bases had no gene match. The CDR3 spans 16 residues. Germline values: CDR1 SGHRS, CDR2 YFSETQ. CDR3 bases: TGCGCCAGCAGCCCGGCCTTCCCAGGGGGCAACTACGAGCAGTACTTC. Its protein is CASSPAFPGGNYEQYF.

The chain combines TRBV28 with TRBJ2-2; D is possibly TRBD1 or TRBD2 (7 bases each). The CDR3 covers 15 residues. Per the germline V gene, CDR1 is MDHEN and CDR2 is SYDVKM. The V and J ends lost 3 bases and 6 bases respectively, with 14 bases between them. The CDR3 bases are TGTGCCAGCAGTTTCGTACAGGGGAGGGCCGGGGAGCTGTTTTTT. Amino acid sequence: CASSFVQGRAGELFF.

This clonotype was found many times. J is TRBJ2-3 and V is TRBV6-5; 8 nucleotides agree with TRBD2. J was trimmed by 0 bases and V by 5 bases; bases with no gene match: 7. This CDR3 comprises 16 residues. Germline lookup yields CDR1 MNHEY and CDR2 SVGAGI. The CDR3 here is CASSPLLAVSTDTQYF. The CDR3 bases are TGTGCCAGCAGTCCCCTACTAGCGGTTAGCACAGATACGCAGTATTTT.

This clonotype has at least ten counts. V and J are TRBV6-5 and TRBJ2-5, with 8 bases lining up with TRBD1. Germline V CDR1 and CDR2: MNHEY, SVGAGI. The CDR3 loop spans 13 amino acids. Trimming at V came to 6 bases and at J to 4 bases, leaving 4 bases not matched to a gene. CDR3 sequence (DNA): TGTGCCAGCAGGGACAGGGACCGAGAGACCCAGTACTTC. Protein: CASRDRDRETQYF.

The V call is TRBV19, the J call TRBJ1-2, with D possibly being TRBD1 (5 bases). There are 17 residues in the CDR3. The V and J ends lost 3 bases and 0 bases respectively, with 17 bases between them. Germline CDR1 reads LNHDA; CDR2 reads SQIVND (reference sequence). The CDR3, as DNA: TGTGCCAGTAGTATGATGCTGGGGACCGCAGCTAACTATGGCTACACCTTC. This sequence encodes CASSMMLGTAANYGYTF.

This clonotype was recorded a few times. The V call is TRBV19, the J call TRBJ2-7; the D gene is possibly TRBD2 (6 bases). CDR1 is LNHDA and CDR2 is SQIVND in the germline V gene (reference sequence). V gave up 6 bases and J gave up 2 bases, with 17 bases separating them. CDR3 length: 15 residues. CDR3 coding DNA: TGTGCCAGTAGCAAGATCGGTGGGGAGGCCTACGAGCAGTACTTC. As protein: CASSKIGGEAYEQYF. The full variable domain, its missing parts supplied by reference TRBV19 and TRBJ2-7, is DGGITQSPKYLFRKEGQNVTLSCEQNLNHDAMYWYRQDPGQGLRLIYYSQIVNDFQKGDIAEGYSVSREKKESFPLTVTSAQKNPTAFYLCASSKIGGEAYEQYFGPGTRLTVT.

This clonotype was found a few times. The CDR3 spells CASSWTGPTNPLHF. DNA for the CDR3: TGTGCCAGCAGTTGGACAGGTCCCACTAATCCCCTCCACTTT. The J gene is TRBJ1-6, the V gene TRBV28; 7 bases line up with TRBD1. The CDR3 totals 14 residues. Germline V gene lookup returns CDR1 MDHEN and CDR2 SYDVKM. Trimming took 4 bases from V and 13 from J; bases not matched to a gene: 10.

This clonotype was counted a few times. V and J are TRBV27 and TRBJ1-2; a possible D gene is TRBD1 (6 bases). The CDR3 has 15 amino acids. Trimming took 0 bases from V and 4 from J, leaving 12 bases between them. Germline CDR1 is MNHEY and CDR2 is SMNVEV (reference sequence). CDR3 bases: TGTGCCAGCAGTTTATCGTCGGACAGTTTCTATGGCTACACCTTC. It translates to CASSLSSDSFYGYTF.

This clonotype has a handful of counts. This sequence joins TRBV5-6 and TRBJ2-5; no firm D call. V lost 4 bases and J lost 1, with 11 bases in between. Germline V gene data show CDR1 as SGHDT and CDR2 as YYEEEE. This CDR3 is built from 14 residues. CDR3 sequence reads: CASSGPNPQETQYF. DNA for the CDR3: TGTGCCAGCAGCGGCCCCAACCCCCAAGAGACCCAGTACTTC.

This clonotype was seen repeatedly, ten times or more. The V and J genes are TRBV3-1 and TRBJ2-7; the match to TRBD1 covers 7 bases. Germline V gives CDR1 LGHDT, CDR2 YNNKEL (reference sequence). Losses at the gene ends were 4 bases for V and 3 bases for J; bases not matched to a gene: 9. The length of the CDR3 is 15 residues. CDR3: CASSPTGTAIYEQYF. In DNA, the CDR3 is TGTGCCAGCAGCCCGACCGGGACAGCTATCTACGAGCAGTACTTC.